This TCR beta chain stems from a study of T cells after yellow fever vaccination. TCRdb fed the 5' RACE reads into MiXCR, producing one record per CDR3 protein. This sample has under 550,000 distinct CDR3 sequences; around a fifth occur once, and the top ten carry around 16%. This CDR3 spans 14 amino acids. Germline V gene lookup returns CDR1 KGHSH and CDR2 LQKENI. J gave up 1 base and V 5 bases, and 5 bases lay outside the gene matches. Details on this clonotype: The antigen remains unidentified.

Whole-study results and caveats: It was a small share of clonotypes that appeared in both CD4 and CD8 compartments. The study found a weaker secondary response that peaked faster, day 5 versus 15. Reappearance after the booster was observed for most primary-vaccination clones (96% CD4, over 70% CD8). Researchers cautioned that FACS-sorted repertoires could harbor abundant clonotypes contaminating from the bulk population.

The genes are TRBV18 and TRBJ2-7; TRBD1 matches at 7 bases. The material was PBMCs, obtained about 21 days after the first yellow fever vaccination. This TCR derives from a man aged 18 to 35 who received the YFV17D yellow fever vaccine. Here the CDR3 reads CASSRDSFSYEQYF. The CDR3 nucleotides are TGTGCCAGCTCAAGGGACAGTTTTTCCTACGAGCAGTACTTC.